This T cell receptor beta chain was retrieved from a study of CD8+CD57+ T cells in acquired aplastic anemia. Study at large: Roughly 10.8 million reads were obtained on average for healthy donor CD4+ cells. Broader study findings: No significant patient-versus-control difference appeared in CD8+ Simpson's diversity. Approximately 30 was the count of CD8+ CDR3 sequences that patients shared with controls.

Template material for TCR beta VDJ and CDR3 profiling consisted of genomic DNA. TCRdb itself ran the reads through MiXCR, one entry per CDR3 protein. The table lists some 180,000 distinct CDR3 sequences, less than 55% of them singletons. This clonotype was seen more than once but under ten times. Its cognate antigen is unknown. Germline lookup yields CDR1 MNHEY and CDR2 SVGEGT. V was shortened by 4 bases and J by 2 bases, with 15 bases between the two germline ends. The CDR3 contains 16 residues. The sequence was collected from a human donor in good health. Source material: sorted CD4+, CD8+, or CD8+CD57+ T cells (not recorded which) from PBMCs. The gene calls are TRBV6-2 or TRBV6-3 and TRBJ2-1; maybe TRBD2 (6 bases). The CDR3 is CASSSRGGIPYNEQFF. Written as DNA, the CDR3 is TGTGCCAGCAGTTCCCGGGGAGGAATTCCCTACAATGAGCAGTTCTTC.